Listed here are 17 T cell receptor beta chains from one sample, sequenced in a study of T cells after posttransplantation cyclophosphamide. Sequencing used immunoSEQ multiplex PCR; TCRdb keeps in-frame clones, though not all of them. The sample consists of about 9,200 clones, 75% to 90% of them appearing once. Sequencing was carried out using memory CD4+ T cells sorted from PBMCs. These receptors came from a woman in her sixties or seventies in good health, CMV-negative, and a related stem cell transplant donor.

V usage is TRBV28 and J usage is TRBJ1-5; D ambiguous. CDR3 length: 13 amino acids. The germline gives CDR1 MDHEN, CDR2 SYDVKM. The germline V and J ends were trimmed by 6 bases and 6 bases, with 12 bases remaining between them. CDR3 amino acids: CASSSAVGQPQHF. In DNA, the CDR3 is TGTGCCAGCAGCTCCGCGGTGGGTCAGCCCCAGCATTTT.

The chain recombines TRBV2 with TRBJ1-2, with D possibly being TRBD1 (5 bases). The CDR3 is 15 residues long. Germline CDR1 and CDR2: SNHLY and FYNNEI. V lost 2 bases to trimming and J lost 5 bases, with 15 bases between them. The CDR3 sequence: CASSENPGLKYGYTF. The CDR3 DNA reads as TGTGCCAGCAGTGAAAACCCGGGACTTAAGTATGGCTACACCTTC.

The chain employs TRBV19 and TRBJ2-5; 8 nucleotides line up with TRBD2. CDR1 LNHDA and CDR2 SQIVND come from the germline V gene (reference sequence). V was clipped by 1 base and J by 7 bases; unmatched bases: 8. The CDR3 length is 15 residues. The CDR3 nucleotides are TGTGCCAGTAGTATAGGACCGGGAGGGCCTAGGACCCAGTACTTC. Amino acid sequence: CASSIGPGGPRTQYF.

The gene calls are TRBV30 and TRBJ2-5, with D tentatively TRBD2 (6 bases). Trimming took off 0 bases at V and 9 bases at J, with 17 bases between the two ends. From germline, CDR1 is GTSNPN and CDR2 SVGIG (reference sequence). CDR3 length: 14 amino acids. The CDR3 here is CAWSVSGGSMAQYF. The CDR3 nucleotides read TGTGCCTGGAGTGTTTCCGGAGGGTCAATGGCCCAGTACTTC.

This clone was detected only once. The chain joins TRBV2 to TRBJ2-5, with 8 bases lining up with TRBD2. In germline, CDR1 is SNHLY, CDR2 FYNNEI. V lost 4 bases, J lost 11 bases, and 15 bases stayed unmatched. CDR3 size: 15 residues. The CDR3 DNA is TGTGCCAGCAGTGCACGACTAGCGCGCCTGGGGGAGCAGTACTTC. Translation: CASSARLARLGEQYF.

This chain links TRBV4-2 with TRBJ2-2; no firm D call. V dropped 0 bases and J dropped 6 bases, with 11 bases sitting between them. CDR3 length equals 15 residues. Germline loops: CDR1 LGHNA, CDR2 YNFKEQ. The chain's CDR3 is CASSQDISFAGELFF. CDR3 coding DNA: TGTGCCAGCAGCCAAGACATCAGTTTCGCCGGGGAGCTGTTTTTT.

The chain carries TRBV28 and TRBJ2-3; 8 bases match TRBD2. Germline assignment: CDR1 MDHEN and CDR2 SYDVKM. CDR3 length equals 16 residues. J lost 0 bases, V lost 7 bases, and 9 bases had no gene match. The CDR3 DNA sequence: TGTGCCAGCACTCCTTTGGCTAGCGGGAGCACAGATACGCAGTATTTT. Protein sequence: CASTPLASGSTDTQYF.

This chain connects TRBV4-2 to TRBJ1-5, with 9 bases matching TRBD1. From germline, CDR1 is LGHNA and CDR2 YNFKEQ. Germline trimming cut 3 bases from V and 7 bases from J; bases unmatched to any gene: 10. The CDR3 loop spans 16 amino acids. The CDR3 DNA is TGTGCCAGCAGCCAGACCCGGGACAGGGTAAGGCAGCCCCAGCATTTT. Protein sequence: CASSQTRDRVRQPQHF.

This chain joins TRBV28 and TRBJ1-1, with D unclear. Trimming took off 7 bases at V and 4 bases at J, with 7 bases between the two ends. The CDR3 consists of 11 residues. In germline, CDR1 is MDHEN, CDR2 SYDVKM. The CDR3 region is CASTGITEAFF. The DNA for the CDR3 is TGTGCCAGCACCGGGATCACTGAAGCTTTCTTT.

The V gene is TRBV11-2, the J gene TRBJ2-7; tentatively, D is TRBD2 (5 bases). Per the germline V gene, CDR1 is SGHAT and CDR2 is FQNNGV. This CDR3 contains 15 residues. Trimming took 6 bases from V and 2 from J, leaving 17 bases between them. This chain's CDR3 is CASSSRTDSTYEQYF. CDR3 nucleotide sequence: TGTGCCAGCAGTTCCCGGACTGATTCCACCTACGAGCAGTACTTC.

V usage is TRBV6-4 and J usage is TRBJ2-4, with a weak D call TRBD1 (5 bases). V shed 3 bases and J shed 6 bases, with 9 bases lying between them. The CDR3 is 13 amino acids. CDR1 and CDR2 from the germline V gene are MRHNA and SNTAGT. The CDR3 here is CASSEGTGNIQYF. The CDR3 DNA sequence: TGTGCCAGCAGTGAGGGCACAGGAAACATTCAGTACTTC.

The chain combines TRBV4-1 with TRBJ2-7; possible D gene TRBD1, 6 bases. The germline gives CDR1 MGHRA, CDR2 YSYEKL. Trimming stripped 0 bases from V and 4 bases from J, with 19 bases between. The CDR3 spans 17 residues. The CDR3 DNA reads as TGCGCCAGCAGCCAAGATTGGCTTCAGGGGCGTTCATACGAGCAGTACTTC. It translates to CASSQDWLQGRSYEQYF.

Comment on this clone: The junction departs from germline at one end; a sequencing error may be responsible. The rearrangement links TRBV7-7 to TRBJ2-2, with 7 positions matching TRBD1. CDR1 and CDR2 from the germline V gene are SSHAT and FNYEAQ (reference sequence). The CDR3 totals 19 residues. The CDR3 sequence: CASSFRRDRAAANTGELFF. DNA of the CDR3: TGTGCTAGCAGCTTCCGCCGCGACAGGGCAGCCGCGAACACCGGGGAGCTGTTTTTT.

The rearrangement uses TRBV2 and TRBJ1-1, with TRBD1 matching over 8 bases. The CDR3 totals 14 residues. V was pared by 5 bases and J by 0 bases, with 2 bases of the junction left unmatched. Germline CDR1 reads SNHLY; CDR2 reads FYNNEI. The CDR3, as DNA: TGTGCCAGCAGTAAGGGACAGGTGAACACTGAAGCTTTCTTT. Encoded protein: CASSKGQVNTEAFF.

The J gene is TRBJ1-6, the V gene TRBV7-2, with a weak D call TRBD1 (6 bases). The germline V gene has CDR1 SGHTA and CDR2 FQGNSA. V lost 1 base and J lost 9, with 13 bases in between. The CDR3 runs to 15 residues. Written as DNA, the CDR3 is TGTGCCAGCAGCTTAGGCAACAGGGATGGTTCACCCCTCCACTTT. Encoded protein: CASSLGNRDGSPLHF.

The chain links TRBV29-1 to TRBJ1-2, with D perhaps TRBD1 (5 bases). Trimming removed 7 bases at V and 6 bases at J, with 12 bases between. The CDR3 totals 11 residues. Germline V lookup: CDR1 SQVTM, CDR2 ANQGSEA. This CDR3 is CSALGGDGYTF. For the CDR3, the DNA is TGCAGCGCCCTGGGGGGGGATGGCTACACCTTC.

The chain couples TRBV7-9 to TRBJ1-4, with D unclear. V gave up 8 bases and J gave up 0 bases, with 10 bases separating them. This CDR3 contains 14 residues. Germline V gene data show CDR1 as SEHNR and CDR2 as FQNEAQ (reference sequence). This chain's CDR3 is CASGNVATNEKLFF. The CDR3 DNA reads TGTGCCAGCGGCAACGTGGCAACTAATGAAAAACTGTTTTTT.